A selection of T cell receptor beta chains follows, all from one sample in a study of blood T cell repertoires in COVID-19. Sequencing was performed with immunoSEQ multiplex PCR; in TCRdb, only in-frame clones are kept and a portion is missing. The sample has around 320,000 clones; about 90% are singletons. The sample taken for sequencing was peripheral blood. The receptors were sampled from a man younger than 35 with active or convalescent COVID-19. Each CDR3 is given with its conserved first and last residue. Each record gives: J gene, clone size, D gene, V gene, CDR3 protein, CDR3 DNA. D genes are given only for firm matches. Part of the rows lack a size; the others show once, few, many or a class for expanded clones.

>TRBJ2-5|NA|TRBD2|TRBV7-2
CASSSASGSRETQYF
TGTGCCAGCAGCTCAGCTAGCGGGAGTAGGGAGACCCAGTACTTC
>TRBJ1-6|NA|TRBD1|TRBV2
CASSLKRDRVFHSPLHF
TGTGCCAGCAGCCTAAAAAGGGACAGGGTATTTCATTCACCCCTCCACTTT
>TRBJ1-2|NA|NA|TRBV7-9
CASSPWGGEGYGYTF
TGTGCCAGCAGCCCCTGGGGAGGGGAAGGCTATGGCTACACCTTC
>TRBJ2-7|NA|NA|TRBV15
CATSRDRGTTSYEQYF
TGTGCCACCAGCAGAGATAGAGGGACAACGTCCTACGAGCAGTACTTC
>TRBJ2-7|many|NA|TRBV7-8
CASSLGQGPSYEQYF
TGTGCCAGCAGCTTGGGTCAGGGGCCCTCCTACGAGCAGTACTTC
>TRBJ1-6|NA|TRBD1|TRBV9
CASSSDRRIYNSPLHF
TGTGCCAGCAGCTCGGACAGGAGAATATATAATTCACCCCTCCACTTT
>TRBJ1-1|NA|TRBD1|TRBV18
CASSLVRTGVAEAFF
TGTGCCAGCTCACTGGTGAGGACAGGCGTAGCTGAAGCTTTCTTT
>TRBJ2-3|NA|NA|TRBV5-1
CASREGGASTDTQYF
TGCGCCAGCAGGGAAGGGGGTGCTAGCACAGATACGCAGTATTTT
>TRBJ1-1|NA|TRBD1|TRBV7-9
CASSRDRGVTEAFF
TGTGCCAGCAGCAGGGACAGGGGGGTGACTGAAGCTTTCTTT
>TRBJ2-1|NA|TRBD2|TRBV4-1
CASGTSGIPSSYNEQFF
TGCGCCAGCGGGACTAGCGGGATCCCAAGCTCCTACAATGAGCAGTTCTTC
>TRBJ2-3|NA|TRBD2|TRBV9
CASSVAPGLAGGADTQYF
TGTGCCAGCAGCGTAGCTCCGGGACTAGCGGGAGGCGCAGATACGCAGTATTTT
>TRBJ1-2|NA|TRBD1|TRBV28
CASSLPLGQGKDYGYTF
TGTGCCAGCAGTTTACCCTTAGGACAGGGTAAAGACTATGGCTACACCTTC
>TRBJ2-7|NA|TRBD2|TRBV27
CASSSAGGNFEQYF
TGTGCCAGCAGTTCAGCGGGAGGGAATTTTGAGCAGTACTTC
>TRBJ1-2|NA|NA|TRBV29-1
CSVEDRGFSYGYTF
TGCAGCGTTGAAGATCGAGGGTTTAGCTATGGCTACACCTTC
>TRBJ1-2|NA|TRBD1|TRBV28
CASSLDDRGRGYTF
TGTGCCAGCAGTTTGGATGACAGGGGGAGAGGCTACACCTTC
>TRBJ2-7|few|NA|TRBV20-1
CSASIYTGWEASTYEQYF
TGCAGTGCTAGTATCTATACGGGTTGGGAAGCTAGCACCTACGAGCAGTACTTC
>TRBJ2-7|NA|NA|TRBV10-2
CASSDSASSYEQYF
TGCGCCAGCAGTGATAGCGCGAGCTCCTACGAGCAGTACTTC
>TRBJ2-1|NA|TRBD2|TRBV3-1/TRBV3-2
CASSQGLAGGHEQFF
TGTGCCAGCAGCCAAGGACTAGCGGGAGGGCATGAGCAGTTCTTC
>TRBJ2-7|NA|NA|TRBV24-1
CATSAIDSYEQYF
TGTGCCACCAGTGCTATCGACTCCTACGAGCAGTACTTC
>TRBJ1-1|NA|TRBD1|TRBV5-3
CARSLAQGGPEAFF
TGTGCCAGAAGCTTGGCTCAGGGGGGCCCTGAAGCTTTCTTT
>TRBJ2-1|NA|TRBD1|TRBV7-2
CASSLRWTGNREQFF
TGTGCCAGCAGCTTACGATGGACAGGGAACAGGGAGCAGTTCTTC
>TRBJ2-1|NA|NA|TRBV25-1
CASSETGVGEDNEQFF
TGTGCCAGCAGTGAAACGGGGGTCGGGGAGGACAATGAGCAGTTCTTC
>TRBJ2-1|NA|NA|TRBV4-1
CASSQDSKWLAAYNEQFF
TGCGCCAGCAGCCAAGATTCTAAATGGCTAGCTGCATACAATGAGCAGTTCTTC
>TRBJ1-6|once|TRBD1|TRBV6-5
CASSKDRFNSPLHF
TGTGCCAGCTCGAAGGACAGGTTTAATTCACCCCTCCACTTT
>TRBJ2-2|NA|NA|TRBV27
CASSVPGGELFF
TGTGCCAGCAGTGTGCCCGGGGGGGAGCTGTTTTTT
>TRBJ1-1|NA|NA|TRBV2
CASSEAGAGKNTEAFF
TGTGCCAGCAGTGAAGCGGGCGCGGGCAAGAACACTGAAGCTTTCTTT
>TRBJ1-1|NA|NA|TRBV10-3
CAISESMRGEAFF
TGTGCCATCAGTGAGTCGATGAGAGGGGAAGCTTTCTTT
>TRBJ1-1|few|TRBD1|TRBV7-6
CASSLVGQGAGTEAFF
TGTGCCAGCAGCTTAGTGGGACAGGGGGCAGGCACTGAAGCTTTCTTT
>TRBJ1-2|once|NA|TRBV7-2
CASSLAWGRGYGYTF
TGTGCCAGCAGCTTAGCGTGGGGGCGCGGATATGGCTACACCTTC
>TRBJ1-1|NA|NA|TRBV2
CASSGEGADTEAFF
TGTGCCAGCAGTGGGGAGGGCGCGGACACTGAAGCTTTCTTT
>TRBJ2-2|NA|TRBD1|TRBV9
CASSKRDRDYTGELFF
TGTGCCAGCAGCAAACGGGACAGGGATTACACCGGGGAGCTGTTTTTT
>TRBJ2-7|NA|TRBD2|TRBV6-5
CASRTGGAFNEQYF
TGTGCCAGCAGGACGGGGGGGGCCTTCAACGAGCAGTACTTC
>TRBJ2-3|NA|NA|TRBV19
CASSQGGDTDTQYF
TGTGCCAGTAGTCAGGGCGGAGACACAGATACGCAGTATTTT
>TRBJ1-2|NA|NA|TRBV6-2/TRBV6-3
CASSYSSTGNYGYTF
TGTGCCAGCAGTTACTCGAGTACCGGTAACTATGGCTACACCTTC
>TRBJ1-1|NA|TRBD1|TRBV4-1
CASSQGGDRGEAFF
TGCGCCAGCAGCCAAGGGGGGGACAGGGGTGAAGCTTTCTTT
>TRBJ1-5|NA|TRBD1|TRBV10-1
CASGPNRGSNQPQHF
TGCGCCAGCGGCCCGAACAGGGGTAGCAATCAGCCCCAGCATTTT
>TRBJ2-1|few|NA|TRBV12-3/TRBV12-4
CASTLGQNNEQFF
TGTGCCAGCACCCTTGGACAGAACAATGAGCAGTTCTTC
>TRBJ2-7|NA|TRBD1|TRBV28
CASRNRGSSYEQYF
TGTGCCAGCAGGAACAGGGGGAGCTCCTACGAGCAGTACTTC
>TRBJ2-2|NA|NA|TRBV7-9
CASSLSNTGELFF
TGTGCCAGCAGCCTGAGTAACACCGGGGAGCTGTTTTTT
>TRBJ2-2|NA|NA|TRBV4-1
CASSLRHQNTGELFF
TGCGCCAGCAGCCTCCGACACCAGAACACCGGGGAGCTGTTTTTT
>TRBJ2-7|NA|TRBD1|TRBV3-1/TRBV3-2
CASSSGTGVEQYF
TGTGCCAGCAGCTCCGGGACAGGGGTCGAGCAGTACTTC
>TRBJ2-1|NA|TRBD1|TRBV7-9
CASSFSGTGGGDEQFF
TGTGCCAGCAGCTTCTCCGGGACAGGGGGCGGGGATGAGCAGTTCTTC
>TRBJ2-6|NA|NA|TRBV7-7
CASSPIDSGANVLTF
TGTGCCAGCAGTCCTATCGATTCTGGGGCCAACGTCCTGACTTTC
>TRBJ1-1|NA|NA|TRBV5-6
CASSSITREAFF
TGTGCCAGCAGCTCGATCACGCGGGAAGCTTTCTTT
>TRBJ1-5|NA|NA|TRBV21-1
CASSKEVRSMGGSGNQPQHF
TGTGCCAGCAGCAAAGAGGTGAGGAGTATGGGGGGGTCGGGCAATCAGCCCCAGCATTTT
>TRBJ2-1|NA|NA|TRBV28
CASSTRESYNEQFF
TGTGCCAGCAGTACCCGTGAGTCCTACAATGAGCAGTTCTTC